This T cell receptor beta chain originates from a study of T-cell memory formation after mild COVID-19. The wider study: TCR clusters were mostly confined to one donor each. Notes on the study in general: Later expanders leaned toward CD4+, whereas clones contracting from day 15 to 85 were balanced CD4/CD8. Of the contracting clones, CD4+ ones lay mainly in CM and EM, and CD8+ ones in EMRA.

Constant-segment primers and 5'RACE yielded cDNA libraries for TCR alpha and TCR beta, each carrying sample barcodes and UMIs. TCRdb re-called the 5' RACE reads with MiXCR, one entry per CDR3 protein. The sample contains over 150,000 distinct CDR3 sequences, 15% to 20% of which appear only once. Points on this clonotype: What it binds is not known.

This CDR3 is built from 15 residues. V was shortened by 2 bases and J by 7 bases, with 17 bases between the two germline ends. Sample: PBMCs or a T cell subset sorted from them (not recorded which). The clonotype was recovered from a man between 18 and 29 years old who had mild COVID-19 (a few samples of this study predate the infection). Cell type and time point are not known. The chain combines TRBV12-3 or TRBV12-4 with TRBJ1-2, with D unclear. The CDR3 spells CASSLHPIPSFGYTF. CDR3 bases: TGTGCCAGCAGTTTACACCCAATACCCTCCTTTGGCTACACCTTC.